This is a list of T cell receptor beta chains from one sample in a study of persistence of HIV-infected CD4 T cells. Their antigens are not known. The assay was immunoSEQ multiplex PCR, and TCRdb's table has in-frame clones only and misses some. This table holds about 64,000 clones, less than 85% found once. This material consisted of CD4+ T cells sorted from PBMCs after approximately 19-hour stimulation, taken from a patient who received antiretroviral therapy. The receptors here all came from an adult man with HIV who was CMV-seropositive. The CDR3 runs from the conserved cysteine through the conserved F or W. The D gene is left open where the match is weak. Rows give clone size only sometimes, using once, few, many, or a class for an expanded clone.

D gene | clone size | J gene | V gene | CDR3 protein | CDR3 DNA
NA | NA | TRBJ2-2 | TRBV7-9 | CASSLGAGFFTGELFF | TGTGCCAGCAGCTTAGGCGCAGGGTTTTTCACCGGGGAGCTGTTTTTT
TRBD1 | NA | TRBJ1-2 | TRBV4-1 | CASSQEEGQRGYTF | TGCGCCAGCAGCCAAGAAGAGGGACAGCGGGGCTACACCTTC
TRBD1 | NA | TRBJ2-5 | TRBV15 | CATSRNRGGAETQYF | TGTGCCACCAGCAGGAACAGGGGTGGGGCAGAGACCCAGTACTTC
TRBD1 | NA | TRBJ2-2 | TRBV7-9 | CASSRGQGVNTGELFF | TGTGCCAGCAGCCGAGGACAGGGAGTTAACACCGGGGAGCTGTTTTTT
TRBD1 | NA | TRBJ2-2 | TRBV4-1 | CASSLRQGRNTGELFF | TGCGCCAGCAGCCTGAGACAGGGAAGGAACACCGGGGAGCTGTTTTTT
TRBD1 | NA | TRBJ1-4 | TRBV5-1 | CASSLGQGHANEKLFF | TGCGCCAGCAGCTTGGGACAGGGCCACGCTAATGAAAAACTGTTTTTT
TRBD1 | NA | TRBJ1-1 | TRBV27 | CASSSMGQRTEAFF | TGTGCCAGCAGTTCGATGGGACAGCGTACTGAAGCTTTCTTT
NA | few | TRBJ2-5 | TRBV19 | CASSRTGSKETQYF | TGTGCCAGTAGTCGCACAGGGAGCAAAGAGACCCAGTACTTC
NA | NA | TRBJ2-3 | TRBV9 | CASSTTQDSTDTQYF | TGTGCCAGCAGCACCACTCAAGATAGCACAGATACGCAGTATTTT
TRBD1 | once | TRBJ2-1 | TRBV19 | CASSKGTVRTYNEQFF | TGTGCCAGTAGTAAGGGGACAGTTAGGACCTACAATGAGCAGTTCTTC
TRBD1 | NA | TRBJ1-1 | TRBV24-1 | CATSEGQGRGTEAFF | TGTGCCACCAGTGAGGGACAGGGCCGGGGCACTGAAGCTTTCTTT
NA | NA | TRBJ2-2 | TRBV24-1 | CATSDPGRGAGELFF | TGTGCCACCAGTGATCCGGGACGAGGAGCCGGGGAGCTGTTTTTT
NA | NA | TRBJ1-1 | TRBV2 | CASSDRNTEAFF | TGTGCCAGCAGCGACAGGAACACTGAAGCTTTCTTT
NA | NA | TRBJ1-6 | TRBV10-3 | CAISDRGSDSPLHF | TGTGCCATCAGTGACCGGGGGTCGGATTCACCCCTCCACTTT
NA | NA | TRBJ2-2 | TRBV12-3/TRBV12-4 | CASSTWGAEELFF | TGTGCCAGCAGCACATGGGGGGCAGAGGAGCTGTTTTTT
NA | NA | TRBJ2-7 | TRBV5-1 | CASSSGSGYAYEQYF | TGCGCCAGCTCCTCGGGAAGTGGATACGCCTACGAGCAGTACTTC
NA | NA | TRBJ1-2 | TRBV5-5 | CASSLASGGQPYGYTF | TGTGCCAGCAGCTTGGCCTCGGGCGGACAGCCCTATGGCTACACCTTC
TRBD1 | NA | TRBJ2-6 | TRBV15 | CATSRQPQGAFGANVLTF | TGTGCCACCAGCAGACAACCCCAGGGGGCGTTTGGGGCCAACGTCCTGACTTTC
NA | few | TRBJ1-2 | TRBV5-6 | CASSLITNYGYTF | TGTGCCAGCAGCCTAATCACAAACTATGGCTACACCTTC
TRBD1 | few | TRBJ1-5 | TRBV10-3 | CATGTGYSNQPQHF | TGTGCCACCGGGACAGGGTATAGCAATCAGCCCCAGCATTTT
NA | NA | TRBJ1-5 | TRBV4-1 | CASSQQDFLPTSQPQHF | TGCGCCAGCAGCCAACAAGATTTTCTTCCGACAAGTCAGCCCCAGCATTTT
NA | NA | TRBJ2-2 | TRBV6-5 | CASSYRSTLELFF | TGTGCCAGCAGTTACCGGTCGACCCTGGAGCTGTTTTTT
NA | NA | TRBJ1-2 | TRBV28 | CASSRLGGGEANYGYTF | TGTGCCAGCAGCCGGCTTGGGGGAGGGGAAGCTAACTATGGCTACACCTTC
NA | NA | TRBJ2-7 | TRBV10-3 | CAISESAASSYEQYF | TGTGCCATCAGTGAGTCAGCCGCCAGCTCCTACGAGCAGTACTTC
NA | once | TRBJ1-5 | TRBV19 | CATADRRNQPQHF | TGTGCCACCGCGGACAGACGAAATCAGCCCCAGCATTTT
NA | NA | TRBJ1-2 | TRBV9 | CASSVGTVRVMGYTF | TGTGCCAGCAGCGTAGGGACCGTGCGAGTGATGGGCTACACCTTC
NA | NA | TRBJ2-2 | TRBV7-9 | CASSLGRKTNTGELFF | TGTGCCAGCAGCTTAGGCAGAAAGACGAACACCGGGGAGCTGTTTTTT
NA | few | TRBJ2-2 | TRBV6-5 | CASSRTDSNTGELFF | TGTGCCAGCAGTCGGACGGATTCGAACACCGGGGAGCTGTTTTTT
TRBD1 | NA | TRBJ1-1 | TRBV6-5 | CASSYIGTGEAFF | TGTGCCAGCAGTTACATAGGGACAGGTGAAGCTTTCTTT
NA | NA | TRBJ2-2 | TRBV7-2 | CASSFGRRVSGELFF | TGTGCCAGCAGCTTTGGGAGAAGGGTATCCGGGGAGCTGTTTTTT
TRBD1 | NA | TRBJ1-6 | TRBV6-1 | CASSVPRAGGSSPLHF | TGTGCCAGCAGTGTCCCTAGGGCAGGGGGCAGTTCACCCCTCCACTTT
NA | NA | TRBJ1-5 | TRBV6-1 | CASSDTPISNQPQHF | TGTGCCAGCAGTGACACACCAATTAGCAATCAGCCCCAGCATTTT
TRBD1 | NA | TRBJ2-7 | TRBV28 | CASLQGANHEQYF | TGTGCCAGCCTACAGGGGGCCAACCACGAGCAGTACTTC
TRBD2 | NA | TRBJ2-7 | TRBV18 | CASSSSGGPYEQYF | TGTGCCAGCTCATCTAGCGGGGGGCCCTACGAGCAGTACTTC
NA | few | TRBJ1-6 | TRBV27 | CASREISSYNSPLHF | TGTGCCAGCAGAGAAATCAGCTCCTATAATTCACCCCTCCACTTT
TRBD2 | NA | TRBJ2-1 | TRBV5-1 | CASSTGLAGGVNRNEQFF | TGCGCCAGCAGCACGGGACTAGCGGGGGGCGTTAACCGTAATGAGCAGTTCTTC
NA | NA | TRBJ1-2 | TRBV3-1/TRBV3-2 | CASSQDRRALSYGYTF | TGTGCCAGCAGCCAAGATCGGAGGGCGTTATCCTATGGCTACACCTTC